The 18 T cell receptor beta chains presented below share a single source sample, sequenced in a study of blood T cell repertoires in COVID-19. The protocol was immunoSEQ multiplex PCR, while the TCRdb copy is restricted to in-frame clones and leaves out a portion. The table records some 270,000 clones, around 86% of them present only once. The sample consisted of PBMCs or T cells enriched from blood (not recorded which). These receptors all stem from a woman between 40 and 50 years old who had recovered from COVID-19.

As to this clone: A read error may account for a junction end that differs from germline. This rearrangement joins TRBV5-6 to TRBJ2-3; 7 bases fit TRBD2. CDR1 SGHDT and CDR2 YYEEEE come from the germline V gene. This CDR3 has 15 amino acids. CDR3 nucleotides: TGTGCTAGCAGCTTAACTCGGGGACTAACAGATACGCAGTATTTT. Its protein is CASSLTRGLTDTQYF. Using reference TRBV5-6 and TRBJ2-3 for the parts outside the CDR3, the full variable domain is DAGVTQSPTHLIKTRGQQVTLRCSPKSGHDTVSWYQQALGQGPQFIFQYYEEEERQRGNFPDRFSGHQFPNYSSELNVNALLLGDSALYLCASSLTRGLTDTQYFGPGTRLTVL.

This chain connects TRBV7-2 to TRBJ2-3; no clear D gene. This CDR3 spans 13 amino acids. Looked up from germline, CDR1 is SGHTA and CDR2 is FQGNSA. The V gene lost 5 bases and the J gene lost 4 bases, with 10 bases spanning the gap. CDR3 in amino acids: CASSMSPADTQYF. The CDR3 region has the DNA TGTGCCAGCAGCATGAGTCCCGCAGATACGCAGTATTTT.

The CDR3, as DNA: TGCGCCAGCAGCTTAACTAGCGGAAGCTCCTACGAGCAGTACTTC. Protein sequence: CASSLTSGSSYEQYF. This chain joins TRBV5-1 and TRBJ2-7, with 8 bases identical to TRBD2. The CDR3 loop spans 15 amino acids. Per germline, CDR1 SGHRS and CDR2 YFSETQ. The J segment lost 0 bases and the V segment lost 2 bases, leaving 4 bases of the junction unmatched.

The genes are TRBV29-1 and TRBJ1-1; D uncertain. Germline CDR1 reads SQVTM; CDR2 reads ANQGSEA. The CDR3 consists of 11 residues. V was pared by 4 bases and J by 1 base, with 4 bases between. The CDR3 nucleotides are TGCAGCGTTGCGTCGAACACTGAAGCTTTCTTT. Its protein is CSVASNTEAFF.

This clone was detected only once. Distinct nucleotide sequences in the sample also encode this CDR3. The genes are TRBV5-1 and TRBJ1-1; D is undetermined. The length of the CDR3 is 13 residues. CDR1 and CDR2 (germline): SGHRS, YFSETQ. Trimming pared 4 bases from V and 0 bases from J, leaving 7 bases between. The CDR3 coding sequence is TGCGCCAGCAGCCCACAGCTGAACACTGAAGCTTTCTTT. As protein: CASSPQLNTEAFF.

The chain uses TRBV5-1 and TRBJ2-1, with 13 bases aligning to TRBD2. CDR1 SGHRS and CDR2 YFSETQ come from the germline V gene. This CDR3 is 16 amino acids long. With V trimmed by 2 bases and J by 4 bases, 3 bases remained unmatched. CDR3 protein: CASSLSTSGGYNEQFF. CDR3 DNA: TGCGCCAGCAGCTTATCGACTAGCGGGGGGTACAATGAGCAGTTCTTC.

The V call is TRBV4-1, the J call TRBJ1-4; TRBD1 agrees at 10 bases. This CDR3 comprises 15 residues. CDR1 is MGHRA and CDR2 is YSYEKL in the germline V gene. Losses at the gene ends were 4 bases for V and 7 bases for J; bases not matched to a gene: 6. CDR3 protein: CASSLRTGGGEKLFF. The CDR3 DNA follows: TGCGCCAGCAGCCTTAGGACAGGGGGAGGTGAAAAACTGTTTTTT.

As DNA, the CDR3 is TGTGCCAGCCCCGGAAGTGGAGCTAATCAGCCCCAGCATTTT. Protein sequence: CASPGSGANQPQHF. V is TRBV7-9 and J is TRBJ1-5, with D hard to call. CDR1 and CDR2 (germline): SEHNR, FQNEAQ (reference sequence). The V and J ends lost 8 bases and 4 bases respectively, with 15 bases between them. There are 14 residues in the CDR3.

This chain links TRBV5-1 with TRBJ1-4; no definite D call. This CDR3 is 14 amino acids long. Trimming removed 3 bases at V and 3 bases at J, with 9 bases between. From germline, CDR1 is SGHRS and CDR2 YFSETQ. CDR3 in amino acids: CASSSDMANEKLFF. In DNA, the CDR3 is TGCGCCAGCAGCTCCGACATGGCTAATGAAAAACTGTTTTTT.

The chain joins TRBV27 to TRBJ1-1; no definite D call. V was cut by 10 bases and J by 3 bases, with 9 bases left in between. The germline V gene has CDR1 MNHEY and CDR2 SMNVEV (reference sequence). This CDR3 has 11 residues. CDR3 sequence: CATFRDTEAFF. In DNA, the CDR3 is TGTGCCACATTCCGGGACACTGAAGCTTTCTTT.

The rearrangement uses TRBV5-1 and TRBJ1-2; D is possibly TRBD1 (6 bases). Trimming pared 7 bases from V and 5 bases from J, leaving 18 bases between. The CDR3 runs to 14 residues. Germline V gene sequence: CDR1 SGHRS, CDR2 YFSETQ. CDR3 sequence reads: CASHNPGELYGYTF. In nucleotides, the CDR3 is TGCGCCAGCCATAACCCAGGGGAACTATATGGCTACACCTTC. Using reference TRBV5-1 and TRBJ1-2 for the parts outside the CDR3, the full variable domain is KAGVTQTPRYLIKTRGQQVTLSCSPISGHRSVSWYQQTPGQGLQFLFEYFSETQRNKGNFPGRFSGRQFSNSRSEMNVSTLELGDSALYLCASHNPGELYGYTFGSGTRLTVV.

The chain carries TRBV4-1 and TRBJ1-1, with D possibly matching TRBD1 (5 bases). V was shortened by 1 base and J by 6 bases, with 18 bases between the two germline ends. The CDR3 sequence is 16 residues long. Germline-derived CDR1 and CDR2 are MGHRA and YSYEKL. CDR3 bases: TGCGCCAGCAGCCAAGGTCTGGGGGGTGTTATCGCTGAAGCTTTCTTT. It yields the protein CASSQGLGGVIAEAFF.

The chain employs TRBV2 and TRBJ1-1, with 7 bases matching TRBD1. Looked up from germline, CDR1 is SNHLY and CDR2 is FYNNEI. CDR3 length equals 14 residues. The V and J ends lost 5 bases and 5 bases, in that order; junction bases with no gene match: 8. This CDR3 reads CASSMTGIGTEAFF. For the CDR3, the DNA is TGTGCCAGCAGTATGACAGGGATTGGTACTGAAGCTTTCTTT.

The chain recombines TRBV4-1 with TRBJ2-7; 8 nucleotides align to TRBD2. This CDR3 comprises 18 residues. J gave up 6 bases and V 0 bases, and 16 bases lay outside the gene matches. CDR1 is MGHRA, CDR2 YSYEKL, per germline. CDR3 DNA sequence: TGCGCCAGCAGCCAAGATCTTGCACGGAGAGCGGGAGTCGGCGAGCAGTACTTC. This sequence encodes CASSQDLARRAGVGEQYF.

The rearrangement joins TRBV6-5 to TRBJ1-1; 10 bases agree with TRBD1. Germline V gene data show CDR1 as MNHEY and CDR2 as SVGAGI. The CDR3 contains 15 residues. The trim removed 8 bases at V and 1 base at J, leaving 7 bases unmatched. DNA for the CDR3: TGTGCCAGCGCCTGGGACAGGGGACCGAACACTGAAGCTTTCTTT. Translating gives CASAWDRGPNTEAFF.

CDR3 residues: CSASTSGSTDTQYF. CDR3 sequence (DNA): TGCAGTGCTAGTACTAGCGGTTCCACAGATACGCAGTATTTT. The chain combines TRBV20-1 with TRBJ2-3; 8 bases agree with TRBD2. Germline V gene data show CDR1 as DFQATT and CDR2 as SNEGSKA (reference sequence). V was clipped by 3 bases and J by 2 bases; unmatched bases: 4. This CDR3 has 14 amino acids.

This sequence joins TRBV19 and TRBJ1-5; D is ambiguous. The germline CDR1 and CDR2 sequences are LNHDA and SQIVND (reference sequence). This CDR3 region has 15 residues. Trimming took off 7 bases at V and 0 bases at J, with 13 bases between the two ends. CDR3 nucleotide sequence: TGTGCCAGTACCTCACGGGGAGATAGCAATCAGCCCCAGCATTTT. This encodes CASTSRGDSNQPQHF.

CDR3 region: CASSPWTFSREKLFF. CDR3 nucleotide sequence: TGTGCCAGTAGTCCCTGGACATTTAGCCGGGAAAAACTGTTTTTT. The chain links TRBV19 to TRBJ1-4; D perhaps matches TRBD1 (5 bases). The CDR3 loop spans 15 amino acids. Deletions cut 5 bases from V and 8 bases from J, with 18 bases between. Per germline, CDR1 LNHDA and CDR2 SQIVND (reference sequence).